This T cell receptor (beta chain) was retrieved from a study of human T cells and chemical hapten exposure. This clonotype counts as medium-sized. Time point in this sample: patch test 1, 2 weeks after DPC sensitization. Sample treatment: therapeutic diphenylcyclopropenone sensitization with weekly scalp DPC. Ahead of applying each patch test, blood was sampled. TCRdb reanalysed the RACE reads using MiXCR and keeps one entry per CDR3 protein. This sample has 85,000 or so distinct CDR3 sequences, with approximately 11% found just once. The ends were cut back, 0 bases at V and 4 bases at J, with 13 bases in the middle. Looked up from germline, CDR1 is SGDLS and CDR2 is YYNGEE. This CDR3 region has 15 residues.

V usage is TRBV9 and J usage is TRBJ1-1; D is possibly TRBD1 (6 bases). This clonotype was sampled from a woman in her forties or fifties with alopecia areata. Some clones in this sample may be carry-over from other donors' samples. Sequencing used whole blood, obtained in connection with sensitization to the hapten diphenylcyclopropenone (DPC). CDR3 nucleotide sequence: TGTGCCAGCAGCGTAGCTTCAGGGGCAGGCACTGAAGCTTTCTTT. It translates to CASSVASGAGTEAFF.